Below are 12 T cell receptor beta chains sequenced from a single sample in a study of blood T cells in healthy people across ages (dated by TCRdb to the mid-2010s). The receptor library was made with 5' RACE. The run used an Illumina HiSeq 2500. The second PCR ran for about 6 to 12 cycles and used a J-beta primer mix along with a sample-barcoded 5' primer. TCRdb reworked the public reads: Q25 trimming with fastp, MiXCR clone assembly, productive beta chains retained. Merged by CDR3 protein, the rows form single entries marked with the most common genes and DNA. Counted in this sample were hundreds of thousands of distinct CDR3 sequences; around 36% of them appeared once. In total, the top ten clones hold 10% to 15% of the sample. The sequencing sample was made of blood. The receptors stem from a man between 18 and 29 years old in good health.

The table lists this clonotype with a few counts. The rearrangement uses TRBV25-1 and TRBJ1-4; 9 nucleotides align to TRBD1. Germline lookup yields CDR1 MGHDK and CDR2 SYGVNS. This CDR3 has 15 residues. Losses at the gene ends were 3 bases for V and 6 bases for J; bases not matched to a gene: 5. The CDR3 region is CASSEAGQGYEKLFF. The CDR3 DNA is TGTGCCAGCAGTGAGGCGGGACAGGGATATGAAAAACTGTTTTTT. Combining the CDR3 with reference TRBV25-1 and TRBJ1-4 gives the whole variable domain EADIYQTPRYLVIGTGKKITLECSQTMGHDKMYWYQQDPGMELHLIHYSYGVNSTEKGDLSSESTVSRIRTEHFPLTLESARPSHTSQYLCASSEAGQGYEKLFFGSGTQLSVL.

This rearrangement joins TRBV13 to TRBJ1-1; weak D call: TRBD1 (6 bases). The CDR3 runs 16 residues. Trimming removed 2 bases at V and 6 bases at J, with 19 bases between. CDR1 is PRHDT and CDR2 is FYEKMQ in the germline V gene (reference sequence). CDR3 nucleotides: TGTGCCAGCAGCTTATCGGAGGGGGTAATTAGCGCTGAAGCTTTCTTT. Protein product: CASSLSEGVISAEAFF.

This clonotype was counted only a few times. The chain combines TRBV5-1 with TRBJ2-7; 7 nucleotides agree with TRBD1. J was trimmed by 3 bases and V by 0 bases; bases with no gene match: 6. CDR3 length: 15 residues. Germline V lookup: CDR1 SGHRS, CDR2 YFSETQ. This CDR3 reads CASSLGVQGIYEQYF. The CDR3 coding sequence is TGCGCCAGCAGCTTGGGTGTACAGGGGATCTACGAGCAGTACTTC.

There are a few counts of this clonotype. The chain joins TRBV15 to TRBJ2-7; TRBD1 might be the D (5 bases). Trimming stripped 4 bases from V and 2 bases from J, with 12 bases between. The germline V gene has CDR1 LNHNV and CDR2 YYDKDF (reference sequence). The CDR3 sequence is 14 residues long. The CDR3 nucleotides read TGTGCCACCAGCACCGGAACAGGTACCTACGAGCAGTACTTC. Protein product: CATSTGTGTYEQYF.

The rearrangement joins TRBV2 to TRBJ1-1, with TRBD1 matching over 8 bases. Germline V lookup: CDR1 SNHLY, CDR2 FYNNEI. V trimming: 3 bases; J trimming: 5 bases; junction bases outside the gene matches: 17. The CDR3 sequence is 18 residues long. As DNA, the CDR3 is TGTGCCAGCAGTGACAGGGGGCGGGGTAGATCAAAACGGACTGAAGCTTTCTTT. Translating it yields CASSDRGRGRSKRTEAFF.

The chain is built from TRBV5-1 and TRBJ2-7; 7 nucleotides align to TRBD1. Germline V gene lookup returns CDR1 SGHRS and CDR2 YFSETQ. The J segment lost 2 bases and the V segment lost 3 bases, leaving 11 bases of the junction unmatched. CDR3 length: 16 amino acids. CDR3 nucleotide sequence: TGCGCCAGCAGCTCGAGAATCGGGACAGTACCCTACGAGCAGTACTTC. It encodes CASSSRIGTVPYEQYF.

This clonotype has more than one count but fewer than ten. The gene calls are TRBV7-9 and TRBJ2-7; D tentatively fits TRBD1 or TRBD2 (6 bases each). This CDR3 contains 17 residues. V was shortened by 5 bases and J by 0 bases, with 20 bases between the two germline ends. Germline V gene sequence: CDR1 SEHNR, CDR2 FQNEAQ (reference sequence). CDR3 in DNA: TGTGCCAGCAGCGACGAGGGGGGTCAGGGCTACTCCTACGAGCAGTACTTC. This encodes CASSDEGGQGYSYEQYF.

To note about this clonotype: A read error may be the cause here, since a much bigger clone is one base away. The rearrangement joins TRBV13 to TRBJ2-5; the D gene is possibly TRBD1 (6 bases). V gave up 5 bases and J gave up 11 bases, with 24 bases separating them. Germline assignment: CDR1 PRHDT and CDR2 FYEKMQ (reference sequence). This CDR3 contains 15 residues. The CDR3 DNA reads TGTGCCAGCAGCAAACAGGGTTACGTCGGCAATGAGCAGTACTTC. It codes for CASSKQGYVGNEQYF.

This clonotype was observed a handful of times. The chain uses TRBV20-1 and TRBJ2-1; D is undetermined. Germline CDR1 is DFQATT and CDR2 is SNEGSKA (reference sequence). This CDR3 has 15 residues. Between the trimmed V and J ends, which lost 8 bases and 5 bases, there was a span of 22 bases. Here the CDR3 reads CSSKLGSSGDNEQFF. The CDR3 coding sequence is TGCAGTTCAAAACTCGGCTCGTCCGGAGACAATGAGCAGTTCTTC.

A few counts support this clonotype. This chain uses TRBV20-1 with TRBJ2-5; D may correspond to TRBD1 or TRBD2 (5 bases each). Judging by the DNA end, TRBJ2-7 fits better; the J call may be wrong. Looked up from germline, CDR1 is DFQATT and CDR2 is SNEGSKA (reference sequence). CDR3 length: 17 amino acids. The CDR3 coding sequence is TGCAGTGCTAGAGTTATAGTACCGGGACGGGGCAACTACGAGCAGTACTTC. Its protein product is CSARVIVPGRGNYEQYF.

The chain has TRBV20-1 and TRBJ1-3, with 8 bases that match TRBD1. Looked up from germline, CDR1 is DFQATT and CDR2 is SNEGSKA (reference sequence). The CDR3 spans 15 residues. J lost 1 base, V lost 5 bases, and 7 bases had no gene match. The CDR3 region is CSALVQGGSGNTIYF. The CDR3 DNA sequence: TGCAGTGCTTTAGTACAGGGGGGATCTGGAAACACCATATATTTT.

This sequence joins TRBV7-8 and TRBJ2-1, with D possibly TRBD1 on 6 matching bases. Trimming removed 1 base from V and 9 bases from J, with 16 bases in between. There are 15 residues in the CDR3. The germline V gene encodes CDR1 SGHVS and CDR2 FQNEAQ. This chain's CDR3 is CASSLGRGTDGEQFF. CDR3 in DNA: TGTGCCAGCAGCTTAGGAAGGGGGACCGATGGTGAGCAGTTCTTC. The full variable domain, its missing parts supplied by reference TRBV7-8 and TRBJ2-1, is GAGVSQSPRYKVAKRGQDVALRCDPISGHVSLFWYQQALGQGPEFLTYFQNEAQLDKSGLPSDRFFAERPEGSVSTLKIQRTQQEDSAVYLCASSLGRGTDGEQFFGPGTRLTVL.